The sample holds many counts of the clone carrying this T cell receptor (beta chain). Its antigen is not identified. CDR3 length equals 15 residues. The germline gives CDR1 LGHNA, CDR2 YNFKEQ. Between the trimmed V and J ends, which lost 2 bases and 2 bases, there was a span of 11 bases. The data stem from a study of human T cells and chemical hapten exposure. RNA extraction used unfractionated whole blood as the source of total RNA. Findings of the study overall: Unchanged with DPC sensitization were TCRs above 1 in 1000 frequency.

The study used a library that attached unique molecular identifiers to individual cDNA molecules. Authors' methods: Sampled TCR counts reached a median of about 90,000 per sample, with values ranging from about 20,000 to 700,000. MiXCR, run by TCRdb on the 5' RACE reads, gives a single entry per CDR3 protein. V and J calls and clone size were set by TCRdb, not the authors. Of about 140,000 distinct CDR3 sequences in the sample, roughly 4.1% were seen once. The V gene is TRBV4-2, the J gene TRBJ2-3; D not certain. This TCR was sampled from a female donor in good health. DNA of the CDR3: TGTGCCAGCAGCCAACAGGTGTTCGCCACAGATACGCAGTATTTT. It codes for CASSQQVFATDTQYF.